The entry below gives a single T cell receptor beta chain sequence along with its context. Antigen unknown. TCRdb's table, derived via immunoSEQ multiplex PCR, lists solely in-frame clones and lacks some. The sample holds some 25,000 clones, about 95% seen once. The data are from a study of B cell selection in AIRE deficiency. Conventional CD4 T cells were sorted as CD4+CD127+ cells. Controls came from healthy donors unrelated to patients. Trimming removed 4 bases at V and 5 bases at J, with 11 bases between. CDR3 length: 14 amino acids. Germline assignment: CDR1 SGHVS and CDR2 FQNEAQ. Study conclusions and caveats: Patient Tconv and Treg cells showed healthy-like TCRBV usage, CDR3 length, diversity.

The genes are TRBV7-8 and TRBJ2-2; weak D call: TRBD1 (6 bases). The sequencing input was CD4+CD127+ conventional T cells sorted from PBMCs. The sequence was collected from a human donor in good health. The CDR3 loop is CASSWGRMTGELFF. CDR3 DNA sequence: TGTGCCAGCAGCTGGGGGCGGATGACCGGGGAGCTGTTTTTT.